Included here is one T cell receptor (beta chain) sequence, with context. Trimming removed 2 bases from V and 8 bases from J; junction bases left unmatched: 6. The CDR3 spans 14 residues. CDR1 is GTSNPN, CDR2 SVGIG, per germline (reference sequence). The data originate from a study of blood T cell repertoires in COVID-19. For the study at large: Nucleic acid was either cDNA or gDNA, and it came from T cells, B-cell-depleted T cells, or PBMCs.

Original handling: How many nucleated cells were present was estimated from reference gene primer amplification. Clones were read by immunoSEQ multiplex PCR, and TCRdb kept only the in-frame ones, dropping some. V and J calls and clone size are as listed in that table; D and trimming were resolved from the DNA. The repertoire holds fewer than 55,000 clones, with roughly 90% as singletons. The V gene is TRBV30, the J gene TRBJ2-1; TRBD2 matches at 10 bases. The TCR was taken from an elderly man with active or convalescent COVID-19. The sample taken for sequencing was peripheral blood. This CDR3 is CAWSQPSGRDEQFF. In nucleotides, the CDR3 is TGTGCCTGGAGTCAGCCTAGCGGGAGAGATGAGCAGTTCTTC. Together with reference TRBV30 and TRBJ2-1, the CDR3 gives the full variable domain: SQTIHQWPATLVQPVGSPLSLECTVEGTSNPNLYWYRQAAGRGLQLLFYSVGIGQISSEVPQNLSASRPQDRQFILSSKKLLLSDSGFYLCAWSQPSGRDEQFFGPGTRLTVL.